A selection of T cell receptor beta chains follows, all from one sample in a study of human versus mouse CDR3 diversity and MHC coevolution. Repertoires were generated with immunoSEQ multiplex PCR, while TCRdb's copy carries only in-frame clones and drops some. The sample includes some 60,000 clones, about 94% of them seen just once. The sequenced material came from naive CD4+ T cells from blood. The receptors come from a person in their sixties in good health. CDR3s include the opening cysteine and the closing phenylalanine or tryptophan.

TRBJ2-7,TRBV5-1,CASSLGGGTNYEQYF
TRBJ1-6,TRBV6-6,CASSSDRVGSPLHF
TRBJ2-1,TRBV7-3,CASSLRLAGDNEQFF
TRBJ2-7,TRBV5-1,CASTRAAGENEQYF
TRBJ2-5,TRBV6-5,CASSYAGTGVQETQYF
TRBJ1-2,TRBV11-3,CASKRGGTDYGYTF
TRBJ1-4,TRBV19,CASSSQGVMEKLFF
TRBJ2-1,TRBV5-1,CASSPGTSLGNEQFF
TRBJ1-4,TRBV11-2,CASSLGATNEKLFF
TRBJ1-2,TRBV21-1,CASSKPGTGTHGYTF
TRBJ2-1,TRBV19,CASSIDWASQGNEQFF
TRBJ2-2,TRBV10-3,CAISPGLAGATNTGELFF
TRBJ2-6,TRBV27,CASSLWALRQGVGSGANVLTF
TRBJ2-3,TRBV29-1,CSVAGGGRDTQYF
TRBJ1-2,TRBV18,CASSPKNRDYGYTF
TRBJ1-1,TRBV6-5,CASSLREQAPRTEAFF
TRBJ2-1,TRBV14,CASSQRKGLESDEQFF
TRBJ2-2,TRBV9,CASSVGLAETGELFF
TRBJ2-7,TRBV27,CASTRQGALPYEQYF
TRBJ2-6,TRBV5-6,CASSLGAGANVLTF